These T cell receptor beta chains were read from a single sample in a study of cytomegalovirus exposure and HLA in healthy donors. This table comes from immunoSEQ multiplex PCR, and its TCRdb copy is limited to in-frame clones, with some not included. The sample yields approximately 100,000 clones, roughly 76% seen once. Specimen: PBMCs. These receptors were collected from a human donor in good health. The CDR3 runs from the conserved cysteine through the conserved F or W. Fields, in order: D gene, J gene, V gene, clone size, CDR3 DNA, CDR3 protein. The D gene is left open where the match is weak. Clone size, where shown, is once, few, many, or a class for clones that have expanded.

.	TRBJ2-7	TRBV10-1	.	TGCGCCAGCAGTGATAGAAGCCACGAGCAGTACTTC	CASSDRSHEQYF
TRBD2	TRBJ2-3	TRBV19	.	TGTGCCAGTAGTTTTTTGAGTAGCGGGGGTACCATCCATTTT	CASSFLSSGGTIHF
TRBD1	TRBJ2-7	TRBV2	.	TGTGCCAGCAGCATACCGGGACAGGGACCTTTCGAGCAGTACTTC	CASSIPGQGPFEQYF
.	TRBJ1-2	TRBV7-9	.	TGTGCCAGTGAAGCCGCAGGGGCCTATGGCTACACCTTC	CASEAAGAYGYTF
TRBD1	TRBJ1-1	TRBV27	.	TGTGCCAGCAGTTTGGAATACCGGGACAGGGGTGAAGCTTTCTTT	CASSLEYRDRGEAFF
TRBD1	TRBJ2-7	TRBV7-9	.	TGTGCCAGCAGCTTAGACTCAGGGGGCCACGAGCAGTACTTC	CASSLDSGGHEQYF
.	TRBJ1-1	TRBV18	.	TGTGCCAGCTCACCCCACAGGGCTCCTGACACTGAAGCTTTCTTT	CASSPHRAPDTEAFF
TRBD1	TRBJ2-5	TRBV12-5	few	TGTGCTAGTGGTCGGGGACAGGGGCGAGAGACCCAGTACTTC	CASGRGQGRETQYF
.	TRBJ2-5	TRBV30	once	TGTGCCTGGAGTGAGGGGTCGCAGGGGCAAGAGACCCAGTACTTC	CAWSEGSQGQETQYF
TRBD1	TRBJ1-2	TRBV6-1	.	TGTGCCAGCAGTGAAACCCGACAGGGGTCTGGCTACACCTTC	CASSETRQGSGYTF
.	TRBJ1-5	TRBV7-8	.	TGTGCCAGCAGTCCCCGGACAGACAATCAGCCCCAGCATTTT	CASSPRTDNQPQHF
TRBD2	TRBJ2-1	TRBV5-4	.	TGTGCCAGCAGCTTTCGACTAGCGGGTGACAATGAGCAGTTCTTC	CASSFRLAGDNEQFF
.	TRBJ2-5	TRBV5-8	.	TGTGCCAGCAGTCGAGCTCGGGGGGCTCGGGAGACCCAGTACTTC	CASSRARGARETQYF
.	TRBJ1-1	TRBV11-3	.	TGTGCCAGCAGCCAATCGGGGAACACTGAAGCTTTCTTT	CASSQSGNTEAFF
.	TRBJ1-5	TRBV13	.	TGTGCCAGCAGTCGGGGGGGAGATTCTCAGCCCCAGCATTTT	CASSRGGDSQPQHF
.	TRBJ1-1	TRBV5-6	.	TGTGCCAGCAGCTTGGTAGACAGTAGGAACACTGAAGCTTTCTTT	CASSLVDSRNTEAFF
TRBD1	TRBJ1-2	TRBV19	.	TGTGCTTCGACAGGGCGGCTGGGTGGCTACACCTTC	CASTGRLGGYTF
TRBD1	TRBJ1-4	TRBV11-2	.	TGTGCCAGCAGTCCCCCGGGACAGGGGTTCGTCGGCGAAAAACTGTTTTTT	CASSPPGQGFVGEKLFF
TRBD2	TRBJ2-1	TRBV9	few	TGTGCCAGCAGCGTAGGCACTAGCGGGGGGGGGTATAGTGAGCAGTTCTTC	CASSVGTSGGGYSEQFF
.	TRBJ2-3	TRBV5-1	few	TGCGCCACCGCCCTATCTTCTAGCACAGATACGCAGTATTTT	CATALSSSTDTQYF
TRBD1	TRBJ2-3	TRBV7-2	.	TGTGCCAGCAGGACAGGGGGTACGCAGTATTTT	CASRTGGTQYF
.	TRBJ1-2	TRBV2	.	TGTGCCAGCAGTGAAACAGAGACTAAGGGTGGCTACACCTTC	CASSETETKGGYTF
TRBD2	TRBJ2-5	TRBV10-1	.	TGCGCCAGCTCCCGGGGTAGCGGGAGGCTAGAGACCCAGTACTTC	CASSRGSGRLETQYF
.	TRBJ1-5	TRBV6-1	.	TGTGCCAGCAGTTCTATCCAGCCCCAGCATTTT	CASSSIQPQHF
TRBD1	TRBJ2-1	TRBV5-1	.	TGCGCCAGCAGCTTAACAGGGGGCTCCTACAATGAGCAGTTCTTC	CASSLTGGSYNEQFF
.	TRBJ1-5	TRBV19	.	TGTGCCAGTAGTATACAGGCGAGCAATCAGCCCCAGCATTTT	CASSIQASNQPQHF
.	TRBJ2-7	TRBV10-3	few	TGTGCCATCAGGGACAGCTCCTACGAGCAGTACTTC	CAIRDSSYEQYF